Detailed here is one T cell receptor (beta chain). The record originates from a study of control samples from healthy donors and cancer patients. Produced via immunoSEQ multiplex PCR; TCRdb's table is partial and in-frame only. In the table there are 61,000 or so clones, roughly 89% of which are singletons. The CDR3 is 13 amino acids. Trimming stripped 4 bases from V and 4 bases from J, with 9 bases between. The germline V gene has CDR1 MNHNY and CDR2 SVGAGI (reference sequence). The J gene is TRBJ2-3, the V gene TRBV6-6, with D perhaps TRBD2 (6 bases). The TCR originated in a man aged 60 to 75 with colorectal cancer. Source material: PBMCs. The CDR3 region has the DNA TGTGCCAGCAGTTCGGCGGGACCAGATACGCAGTATTTT. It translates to CASSSAGPDTQYF.